The 7 T cell receptor beta chains listed next were all sequenced from one sample in a study of shared clonotypes between healthy human individuals. Profiling relied on immunoSEQ multiplex PCR, and the TCRdb table lists in-frame clones only, not all of them. This table has over a million clones, 95% to 97% appearing once. The sequencing input was naive CD4+ T cells sorted from blood. Subset here: CD45RA+ positively selected. These receptors all come from a man aged 25 to 40 in good health.

The chain joins TRBV28 to TRBJ1-5; possibly TRBD1 for D (5 bases). This CDR3 contains 17 residues. The germline V gene has CDR1 MDHEN and CDR2 SYDVKM. With 2 bases removed from V and 0 bases from J, the gap between germline ends came to 14 bases. CDR3 sequence reads: CASSLVDSEYSNQPQHF. The CDR3 DNA reads as TGTGCCAGCAGTTTAGTAGACAGCGAGTATAGCAATCAGCCCCAGCATTTT. Variable domain in full (rest from reference TRBV28 and TRBJ1-5): DVKVTQSSRYLVKRTGEKVFLECVQDMDHENMFWYRQDPGLGLRLIYFSYDVKMKEKGDIPEGYSVSREKKERFSLILESASTNQTSMYLCASSLVDSEYSNQPQHFGDGTRLSIL.

This clone was detected once. The chain couples TRBV7-2 to TRBJ2-1; 13 bases line up with TRBD2. This CDR3 is 14 amino acids long. Germline V lookup: CDR1 SGHTA, CDR2 FQGNSA. V was clipped by 5 bases and J by 11 bases; unmatched bases: 6. The CDR3 is CASSPQGLAGKQFF. The DNA for the CDR3 is TGTGCCAGCAGCCCTCAGGGACTAGCGGGAAAGCAGTTCTTC.

The chain carries TRBV4-1 and TRBJ1-5; no firm D call. CDR1 is MGHRA, CDR2 YSYEKL, per germline. V was trimmed by 2 bases and J by 3 bases, leaving 23 bases between them. The CDR3 contains 19 residues. Here the CDR3 reads CASSQPGRTVRANNQPQHF. The CDR3 DNA reads as TGCGCCAGCAGCCAACCCGGGAGAACAGTCCGGGCGAACAATCAGCCCCAGCATTTT.

V is TRBV19 and J is TRBJ2-3; 9 nucleotides align to TRBD2. Trimming removed 10 bases from V and 4 bases from J; junction bases left unmatched: 12. The germline V gene encodes CDR1 LNHDA and CDR2 SQIVND (reference sequence). The CDR3 is 15 amino acids. The DNA for the CDR3 is TGTGCCACCAGCGCGGCGGGAGGGGTCTCAGATACGCAGTATTTT. It yields the protein CATSAAGGVSDTQYF.

This clone was seen once. V gene TRBV5-1 combines with J gene TRBJ2-7; TRBD2 matches at 8 bases. V gave up 0 bases and J gave up 4 bases; unmatched junction bases: 3. In germline, CDR1 is SGHRS, CDR2 YFSETQ. CDR3 length: 14 amino acids. The CDR3 nucleotides read TGCGCCAGCAGCTTGGATAGCGGGGAATACGAGCAGTACTTC. Amino acid sequence: CASSLDSGEYEQYF.

This CDR3 reads CASSFTISGYTF. In DNA form, the CDR3 reads TGTGCCAGCAGTTTTACCATTTCTGGCTACACCTTC. The rearrangement links TRBV28 to TRBJ1-2; D unresolved. Trimming removed 3 bases from V and 7 bases from J, with 9 bases in between. The V gene's germline CDR1 is MDHEN and CDR2 SYDVKM. The CDR3 length is 12 residues.

This rearrangement joins TRBV5-4 to TRBJ2-4, with D possibly TRBD1 on 6 matching bases. The germline V gene has CDR1 SGHNT and CDR2 YYREEE (reference sequence). V was clipped by 1 base and J by 7 bases, with 9 bases between them. CDR3 length equals 13 residues. The CDR3 reads CASSLTGLNIQYF. CDR3 bases: TGTGCCAGCAGCTTGACAGGGTTGAACATTCAGTACTTC.